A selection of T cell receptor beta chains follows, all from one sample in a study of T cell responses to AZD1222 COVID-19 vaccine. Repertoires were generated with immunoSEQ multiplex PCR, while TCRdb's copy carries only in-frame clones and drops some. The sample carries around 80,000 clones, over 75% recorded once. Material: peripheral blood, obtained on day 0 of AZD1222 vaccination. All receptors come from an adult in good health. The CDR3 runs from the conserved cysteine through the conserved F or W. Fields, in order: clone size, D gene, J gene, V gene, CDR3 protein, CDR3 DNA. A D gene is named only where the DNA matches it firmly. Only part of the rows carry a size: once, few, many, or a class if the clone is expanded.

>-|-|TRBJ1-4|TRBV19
CASGEGVGEKLFF
TGTGCCAGTGGGGAGGGGGTTGGAGAAAAACTGTTTTTT
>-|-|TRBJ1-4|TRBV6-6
CASSPPQDEKLFF
TGTGCCAGCAGTCCCCCTCAAGATGAAAAACTGTTTTTT
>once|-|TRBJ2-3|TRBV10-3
CAISGGGAGDTQYF
TGTGCCATCAGTGGGGGGGGCGCAGGAGATACGCAGTATTTT
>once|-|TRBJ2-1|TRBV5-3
CARSSTWAGPAPSVYNEQFF
TGTGCCAGAAGCTCTACATGGGCGGGCCCGGCCCCCTCGGTCTACAATGAGCAGTTCTTC
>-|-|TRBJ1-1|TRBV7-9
CASSLTSNTEAFF
TGTGCCAGCAGCTTAACTTCTAACACTGAAGCTTTCTTT
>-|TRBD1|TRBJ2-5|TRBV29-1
CSVERTGGSTQYF
TGCAGCGTTGAGCGGACAGGGGGTTCGACCCAGTACTTC
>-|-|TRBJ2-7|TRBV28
CASSKSDPTYEQYF
TGTGCCAGCAGCAAATCCGATCCGACCTACGAGCAGTACTTC
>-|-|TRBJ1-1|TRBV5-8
CASSLIPGGMNTEAFF
TGTGCCAGCAGCCTCATCCCCGGCGGGATGAACACTGAAGCTTTCTTT
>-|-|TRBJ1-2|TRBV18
CASSPPGWVYGYTF
TGTGCCAGCTCACCACCGGGATGGGTCTATGGCTACACCTTC
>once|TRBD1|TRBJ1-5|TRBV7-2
CASSLAGTGTSSNQPQHF
TGTGCCAGCAGCCTCGCCGGGACAGGGACCAGTAGCAATCAGCCCCAGCATTTT
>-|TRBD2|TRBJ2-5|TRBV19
CASSTSGSGETQYF
TGTGCCAGTTCGACTAGCGGGAGCGGAGAGACCCAGTACTTC
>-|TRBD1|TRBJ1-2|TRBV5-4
CASSTPTGRYGYTF
TGTGCCAGCAGCACACCGACAGGGAGATATGGCTACACCTTC
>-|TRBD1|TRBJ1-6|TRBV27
CASSFVYRGSNSPLHF
TGTGCCAGCAGTTTTGTATACAGGGGGAGCAATTCACCCCTCCACTTT
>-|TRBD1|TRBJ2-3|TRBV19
CASSNTGQTTDTQYF
TGTGCCAGTAGCAATACGGGACAGACCACAGATACGCAGTATTTT
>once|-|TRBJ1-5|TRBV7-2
CASSPQGTAGQPQHF
TGTGCCAGCAGCCCACAAGGGACCGCGGGTCAGCCCCAGCATTTT
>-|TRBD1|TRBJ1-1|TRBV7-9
CASSYTSDRVEAFF
TGTGCCAGCAGCTACACCTCGGACAGGGTTGAAGCTTTCTTT
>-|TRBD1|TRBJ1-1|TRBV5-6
CASSWGTGGPTEAFF
TGTGCCAGCAGCTGGGGGACAGGGGGCCCCACTGAAGCTTTCTTT
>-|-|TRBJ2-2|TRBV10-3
CAISEVVETGELFF
TGTGCCATCAGTGAAGTGGTCGAAACCGGGGAGCTGTTTTTT
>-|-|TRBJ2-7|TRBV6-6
CASTSTPPGQYF
TGTGCCAGCACCTCGACACCGCCCGGGCAGTACTTC
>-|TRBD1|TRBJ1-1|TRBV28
CASSFLRGRNTEAFF
TGTGCCAGCAGTTTTCTCAGGGGGCGAAACACTGAAGCTTTCTTT
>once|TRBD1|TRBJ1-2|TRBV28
CASSLTGNYGYTF
TGTGCCAGCAGTCTGACAGGGAACTATGGCTACACCTTC
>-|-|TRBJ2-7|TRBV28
CASSRGDRSEQYF
TGTGCCAGCAGCCGAGGCGATAGAAGCGAGCAGTACTTC
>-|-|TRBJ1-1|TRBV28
CATTNRGGSEAFF
TGTGCCACCACCAATCGGGGGGGGAGTGAAGCTTTCTTT
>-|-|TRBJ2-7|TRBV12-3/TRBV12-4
CASSFQSSYEQYF
TGTGCCAGCAGTTTTCAGAGCTCCTACGAGCAGTACTTC
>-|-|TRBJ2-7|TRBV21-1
CASSSWGLRREQYF
TGTGCCAGCAGCAGTTGGGGGCTTAGACGAGAGCAGTACTTC
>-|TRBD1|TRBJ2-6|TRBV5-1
CASSRTGVSSGANVLTF
TGCGCCAGCAGCCGGACAGGGGTGAGCTCTGGGGCCAACGTCCTGACTTTC
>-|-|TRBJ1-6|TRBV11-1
CASSLTGNNSPLHF
TGTGCCAGCAGCTTAACCGGAAATAATTCACCCCTCCACTTT
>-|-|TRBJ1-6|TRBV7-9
CATEAPTAHNSPLHF
TGTGCCACCGAAGCCCCGACGGCGCATAATTCACCCCTCCACTTT
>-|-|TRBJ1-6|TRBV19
CASSPKTGENSPLHF
TGTGCCAGTAGTCCTAAGACAGGCGAAAATTCACCCCTCCACTTT
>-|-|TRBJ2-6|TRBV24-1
CATSDAGDGANVLTF
TGTGCCACCAGTGACGCAGGGGATGGGGCCAACGTCCTGACTTTC
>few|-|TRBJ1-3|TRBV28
CASSPPETPSGNTIYF
TGTGCCAGCAGTCCTCCGGAAACCCCCTCTGGAAACACCATATATTTT
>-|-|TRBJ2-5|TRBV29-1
CSVGYTGTKETQYF
TGCAGCGTTGGATACACAGGGACAAAAGAGACCCAGTACTTC
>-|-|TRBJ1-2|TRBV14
CASSQSIGVADGYTF
TGTGCCAGCAGCCAATCAATCGGGGTGGCGGATGGCTACACCTTC
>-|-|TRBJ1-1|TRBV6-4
CASSEGLNTEAFF
TGTGCCAGCAGTGAGGGGTTGAACACTGAAGCTTTCTTT
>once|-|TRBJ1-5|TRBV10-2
CASSEGFGNQPQHF
TGCGCCAGCAGTGAGGGGTTTGGCAATCAGCCCCAGCATTTT
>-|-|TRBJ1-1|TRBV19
CASKDRNTEAFF
TGTGCCAGTAAAGACAGAAACACTGAAGCTTTCTTT
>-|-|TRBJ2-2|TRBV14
CASSQDFYEGVVRELFF
TGTGCCAGCAGCCAAGATTTTTACGAGGGCGTTGTCCGGGAGCTGTTTTTT
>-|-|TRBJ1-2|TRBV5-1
CASSLSQSYYGYTF
TGCGCCAGCAGCTTGTCCCAGTCCTACTATGGCTACACCTTC
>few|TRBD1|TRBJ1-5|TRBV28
CASSTWTGSNQPQHF
TGTGCCAGCAGTACCTGGACAGGGAGCAATCAGCCCCAGCATTTT
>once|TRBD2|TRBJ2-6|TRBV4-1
CASSQGSSGSSGANVLTF
TGCGCCAGCAGCCAAGGTTCTAGCGGGAGTTCTGGGGCCAACGTCCTGACTTTC
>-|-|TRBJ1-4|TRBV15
CATSWGGSEKLFF
TGTGCCACCAGCTGGGGGGGAAGTGAAAAACTGTTTTTT
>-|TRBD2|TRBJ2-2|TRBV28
CASSSTGRDTGELFF
TGTGCCAGCAGTTCAACCGGGAGGGACACCGGGGAGCTGTTTTTT
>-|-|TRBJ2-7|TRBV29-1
CSVEGSYEQYF
TGCAGCGTTGAGGGCTCCTACGAGCAGTACTTC
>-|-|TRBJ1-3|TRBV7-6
CASSLRRGDGNTIYF
TGTGCCAGCAGCTTGCGAAGGGGGGATGGAAACACCATATATTTT
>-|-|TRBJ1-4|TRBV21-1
CASTLDEKLFF
TGTGCCAGCACCCTAGATGAAAAACTGTTTTTT
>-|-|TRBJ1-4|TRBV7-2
CASSLARTNEKLFF
TGTGCCAGCAGCTTAGCTAGAACTAATGAAAAACTGTTTTTT
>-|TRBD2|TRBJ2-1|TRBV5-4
CASSLGGTRRYNEQFF
TGTGCCAGCAGCTTGGGCGGGACTAGGCGCTACAATGAGCAGTTCTTC
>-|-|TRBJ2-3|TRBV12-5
CASGPGTRIGTQYF
TGTGCTAGTGGTCCTGGGACTCGGATAGGTACGCAGTATTTT
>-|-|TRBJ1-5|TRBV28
CASRGGGTSNQPQHF
TGTGCCAGCAGGGGGGGCGGGACTAGCAATCAGCCCCAGCATTTT
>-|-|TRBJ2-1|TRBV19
CASSTPQGNEQFF
TGTGCCAGTAGTACCCCCCAAGGGAATGAGCAGTTCTTC
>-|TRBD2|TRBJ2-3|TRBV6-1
CASSALTSGGPDTQYF
TGTGCCAGCAGTGCCCTGACTAGCGGGGGGCCAGATACGCAGTATTTT
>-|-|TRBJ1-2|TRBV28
CASTGAQKFYYGYTF
TGTGCCAGCACGGGGGCCCAGAAGTTCTACTATGGCTACACCTTC
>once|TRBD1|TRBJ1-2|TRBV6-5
CASSPPGTAIYGYTF
TGTGCCAGCAGTCCCCCGGGGACAGCCATTTATGGCTACACCTTC
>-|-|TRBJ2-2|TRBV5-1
CASSLATSRLTGELFF
TGCGCCAGCAGCCTGGCCACTAGCCGGCTAACCGGGGAGCTGTTTTTT
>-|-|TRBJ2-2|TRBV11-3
CASSLDQAGAYTGELFF
TGTGCCAGCAGCTTAGATCAGGCAGGGGCCTACACCGGGGAGCTGTTTTTT
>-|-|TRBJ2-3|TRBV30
CAWSYGTVAVF
TGTGCCTGGAGTTACGGGACTGTAGCGGTTTTT
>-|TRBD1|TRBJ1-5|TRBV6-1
CASSERTGAVNQPQHF
TGTGCCAGCAGTGAGCGGACAGGGGCGGTCAATCAGCCCCAGCATTTT